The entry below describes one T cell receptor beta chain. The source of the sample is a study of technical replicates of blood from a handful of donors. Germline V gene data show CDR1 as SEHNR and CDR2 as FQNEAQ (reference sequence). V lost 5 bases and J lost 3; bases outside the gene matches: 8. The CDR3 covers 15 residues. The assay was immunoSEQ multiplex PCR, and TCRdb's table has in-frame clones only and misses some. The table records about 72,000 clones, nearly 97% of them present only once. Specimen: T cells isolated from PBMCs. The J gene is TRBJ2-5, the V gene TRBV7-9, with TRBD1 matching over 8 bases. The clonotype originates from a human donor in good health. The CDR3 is CASSLARGPEETQYF. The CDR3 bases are TGTGCCAGCAGCCTTGCCAGGGGGCCGGAAGAGACCCAGTACTTC.